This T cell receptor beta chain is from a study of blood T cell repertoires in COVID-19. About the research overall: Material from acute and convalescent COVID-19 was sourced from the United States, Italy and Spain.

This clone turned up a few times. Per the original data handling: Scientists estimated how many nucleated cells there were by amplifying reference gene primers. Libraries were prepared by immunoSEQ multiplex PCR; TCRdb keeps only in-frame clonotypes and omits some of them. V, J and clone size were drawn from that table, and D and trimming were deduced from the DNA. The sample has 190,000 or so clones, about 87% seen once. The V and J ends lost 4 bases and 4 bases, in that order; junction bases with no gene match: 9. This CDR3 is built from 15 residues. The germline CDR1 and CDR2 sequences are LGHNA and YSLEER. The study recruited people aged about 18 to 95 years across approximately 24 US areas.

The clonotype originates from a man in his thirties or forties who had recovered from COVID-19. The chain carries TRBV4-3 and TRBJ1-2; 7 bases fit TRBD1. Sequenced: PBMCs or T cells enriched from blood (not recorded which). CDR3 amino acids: CASSPGPGQTYGYTF. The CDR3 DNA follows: TGCGCCAGCAGCCCTGGTCCGGGACAGACCTATGGCTACACCTTC.